This TCR beta chain was sequenced for a study of patients and donors after allogeneic stem cell transplantation. TCRdb re-analysed the RT-PCR reads in MiXCR, keeping a single row per CDR3 protein. There are about a million distinct CDR3 sequences in the sample; approximately 19% occur only once, and 5% to 7.5% lies in the top ten. V lost 3 bases, J lost 10 bases, and 16 bases lay in between. Germline V gene lookup returns CDR1 MNHEY and CDR2 SMNVEV (reference sequence). The CDR3 loop spans 15 amino acids. The chain joins TRBV27 to TRBJ1-6; D remains unclear. Sample: blood, either unsorted or a sorted T cell fraction (not recorded which). The source of this sequence is a human donor who was either an allogeneic HSCT recipient or a stem cell or donor lymphocyte infusion donor (not recorded which). It is not recorded whose cells these are; they may come from a transplant donor. The CDR3 DNA reads as TGTGCCAGCAGTTTGAGCTCTAGTCTCACCTCACCCCTCCACTTT. It codes for CASSLSSSLTSPLHF.